These 27 T cell receptor beta chains were sequenced from one sample in a study of cytomegalovirus exposure and HLA in healthy donors. PCR involved 60 Vbeta and 13 Jbeta primers. Here immunoSEQ multiplex PCR was the method, and the copy in TCRdb shows in-frame clones only, minus some. This sample has 200,000 or so clones; 80% to 85% occur once, and the top ten carry around 2.1%. Sequencing was performed on PBMCs. These receptors all come from a woman aged 18-29 years in good health and CMV-seropositive.

This sequence joins TRBV7-2 and TRBJ1-4, with 9 bases lining up with TRBD1. CDR1 SGHTA and CDR2 FQGNSA come from the germline V gene. This CDR3 has 15 amino acids. V trimming: 6 bases; J trimming: 8 bases; junction bases outside the gene matches: 10. The CDR3 is CASRLTTGGREKLFF. CDR3 nucleotides: TGTGCCAGCAGGTTGACGACAGGGGGGAGGGAAAAACTGTTTTTT.

The rearrangement uses TRBV11-2 and TRBJ2-5; 7 bases fit TRBD1. The CDR3 is 16 residues long. J was trimmed by 5 bases and V by 1 base; bases with no gene match: 10. Germline assignment: CDR1 SGHAT and CDR2 FQNNGV. The CDR3: CASSLVGAGGAETQYF. The CDR3 DNA follows: TGTGCCAGCAGCTTAGTTGGGGCAGGGGGTGCGGAGACCCAGTACTTC.

CDR3 nucleotides: TGCAGCGTTGGAGTGACAGGGGGAAGGGAAAAACTGTTTTTT. Its translation is CSVGVTGGREKLFF. The chain has TRBV29-1 and TRBJ1-4; TRBD1 matches at 9 bases. The CDR3 extends over 14 amino acids. Germline assignment: CDR1 SQVTM and CDR2 ANQGSEA. V gave up 4 bases and J gave up 8 bases; unmatched junction bases: 8. Full variable domain (remainder filled in from reference TRBV29-1 and TRBJ1-4): SAVISQKPSRDICQRGTSLTIQCQVDSQVTMMFWYRQQPGQSLTLIATANQGSEATYESGFVIDKFPISRPNLTFSTLTVSNMSPEDSSIYLCSVGVTGGREKLFFGSGTQLSVL.

The chain carries TRBV23-1 and TRBJ1-2, with 10 bases aligning to TRBD1. TRBV23-1 is flagged as an ORF with uncertain function. The CDR3 extends over 16 amino acids. After removal of 3 bases from V and 4 bases from J, the junction contained 8 bases not matched to a gene. The CDR3 DNA is TGCGCCAGCAGTCATTGCGACGGGACAGGGGTCTATGGCTACACCTTC. Protein product: CASSHCDGTGVYGYTF.

The chain uses TRBV5-6 and TRBJ1-2; possible D gene TRBD1, 5 bases. Germline V gene sequence: CDR1 SGHDT, CDR2 YYEEEE. The V end was cut by 4 bases, the J end by 4 bases, with 26 bases between. The CDR3 has 18 amino acids. CDR3 sequence: CASSPSRGISFSVYGYTF. In DNA, the CDR3 is TGTGCCAGCAGCCCGTCCCGGGGGATCTCATTCTCAGTCTATGGCTACACCTTC.

The J gene is TRBJ1-2, the V gene TRBV19; D gene unclear. Trimming stripped 5 bases from V and 8 bases from J, with 3 bases between. This CDR3 region has 9 residues. The germline CDR1 and CDR2 sequences are LNHDA and SQIVND (reference sequence). The CDR3 DNA sequence: TGTGCCAGTAGTCGGGGCTACACCTTC. It specifies CASSRGYTF.

This clone was detected once. V is TRBV6-6 and J is TRBJ1-2; a weak D match, TRBD1 (5 bases). V was clipped by 2 bases and J by 3 bases, with 13 bases between them. This CDR3 is built from 15 residues. Germline V gene lookup returns CDR1 MNHNY and CDR2 SVGAGI (reference sequence). The CDR3 spells CASSYNQGADYGYTF. The CDR3 nucleotides read TGTGCCAGCAGTTACAATCAGGGCGCCGACTATGGCTACACCTTC.

The gene calls are TRBV29-1 and TRBJ1-2; TRBD1 matches 9 bases. V lost 5 bases to trimming and J lost 5 bases; unmatched junction nucleotides: 9. The CDR3 loop spans 14 amino acids. Germline V CDR1 and CDR2: SQVTM, ANQGSEA. CDR3 DNA sequence: TGCAGCGTTCCGGGGACAGGGTCGGGGTATGGCTACACCTTC. This gives the protein CSVPGTGSGYGYTF. The whole variable domain, remainder taken from reference TRBV29-1 and TRBJ1-2, is SAVISQKPSRDICQRGTSLTIQCQVDSQVTMMFWYRQQPGQSLTLIATANQGSEATYESGFVIDKFPISRPNLTFSTLTVSNMSPEDSSIYLCSVPGTGSGYGYTFGSGTRLTVV.

This clone was observed a handful of times. This rearrangement joins TRBV7-3 to TRBJ2-2; TRBD2 matches 13 bases. Trimming at V came to 5 bases and at J to 4 bases, leaving 16 bases not matched to a gene. This CDR3 has 20 residues. Per the germline V gene, CDR1 is SGHTA and CDR2 is FQGTGA. As DNA, the CDR3 is TGTGCCAGCAGCGTCCACCCGGAAAGACTAGCGGGGGGTCGCACCGGGGAGCTGTTTTTT. Protein product: CASSVHPERLAGGRTGELFF.

This rearrangement joins TRBV28 to TRBJ1-1; no firm D call. The CDR3 length is 14 residues. The germline V gene encodes CDR1 MDHEN and CDR2 SYDVKM. The germline V and J ends were trimmed by 7 bases and 0 bases, with 12 bases remaining between them. CDR3 sequence (DNA): TGTGCCAGCAACCACGCGAGCATGAACACTGAAGCTTTCTTT. Amino acid sequence: CASNHASMNTEAFF.

The chain joins TRBV4-2 to TRBJ1-5; tentative D call: TRBD1 (6 bases). The CDR3 contains 15 residues. CDR1 is LGHNA, CDR2 YNFKEQ, per germline. V lost 3 bases and J 3 bases, leaving 12 bases between the germline ends. The CDR3, as DNA: TGTGCCAGCAGCCACGAGACAGGAACCAATCAGCCCCAGCATTTT. It yields the protein CASSHETGTNQPQHF.

The table lists this clone with a few counts. This rearrangement joins TRBV30 to TRBJ2-7, with 7 bases aligning to TRBD1. The CDR3 contains 13 residues. V shed 2 bases and J 2 bases; nucleotides not matched to a gene: 3. Germline V gene lookup returns CDR1 GTSNPN and CDR2 SVGIG (reference sequence). The CDR3: CAWSRDSAYEQYV. The CDR3 DNA sequence: TGTGCCTGGAGTAGGGACAGCGCCTACGAGCAGTACGTC.

The J gene is TRBJ1-2, the V gene TRBV23-1; D gene unclear. TRBV23-1 is sorted into the ORF group, with uncertain function. V lost 0 bases, J lost 3 bases, and 11 bases lay in between. The CDR3 loop spans 15 amino acids. The CDR3 DNA is TGCGCCAGCAGTCAATCTGACGGGGTCGACTATGGCTACACCTTC. Translating gives CASSQSDGVDYGYTF.

V is TRBV5-1 and J is TRBJ2-1; D possibly corresponds to TRBD2 (5 bases). The CDR3 spans 14 residues. The V and J ends lost 7 bases and 0 bases respectively, with 11 bases between them. CDR1 is SGHRS, CDR2 YFSETQ, per germline. The CDR3 protein is CASRGAASYNEQFF. The CDR3, as DNA: TGCGCCAGCCGGGGAGCGGCCTCCTACAATGAGCAGTTCTTC.

The chain carries TRBV27 and TRBJ1-2; D is possibly TRBD1 (6 bases). The CDR3 runs 14 residues. The V and J ends lost 3 bases and 6 bases respectively, with 14 bases between them. Per the germline V gene, CDR1 is MNHEY and CDR2 is SMNVEV (reference sequence). CDR3 nucleotides: TGTGCCAGCAGTTTTGTCGGGCAGGGGAATGGCTACACCTTC. Its protein is CASSFVGQGNGYTF.

The V gene is TRBV6-5, the J gene TRBJ1-2, with no clear D. This CDR3 spans 14 amino acids. Trimming shortened V by 0 bases and J by 8 bases, and 13 bases separated the two germline ends. CDR1 MNHEY and CDR2 SVGAGI come from the germline V gene. The CDR3 DNA is TGTGCCAGCAGTTACTCACACAGCACGCACGGCTACACCTTC. This sequence encodes CASSYSHSTHGYTF.

The J gene is TRBJ2-4, the V gene TRBV5-1, with unresolved D. The length of the CDR3 is 11 residues. The germline gives CDR1 SGHRS, CDR2 YFSETQ. The germline V and J ends were trimmed by 5 bases and 5 bases, with 5 bases remaining between them. The CDR3 reads CASSRENIQYF. The CDR3 DNA follows: TGCGCCAGCAGTAGAGAAAACATTCAGTACTTC.

The CDR3 loop is CASSLVARYEQYV. CDR3 bases: TGTGCCAGCAGCTTAGTGGCGAGGTACGAGCAGTACGTC. The rearrangement links TRBV11-2 to TRBJ2-7; the D is unclear. The V gene lost 1 base and the J gene lost 4 bases, with 8 bases spanning the gap. Germline V lookup: CDR1 SGHAT, CDR2 FQNNGV. The CDR3 contains 13 residues.

V gene TRBV21-1 combines with J gene TRBJ2-2; TRBD1 reflects the table's D call only, with no check against the DNA. TRBV21-1 is a pseudogene locus. The CDR3 consists of 15 residues. The CDR3 sequence is CASSKGQSNTGELFF. DNA for the CDR3: TGTGCCAGCAGCAAAGGGCAGTCGAACACCGGGGAGCTGTTTTTT.

V gene TRBV5-1 combines with J gene TRBJ2-3; 9 bases fit TRBD2. The ends lost 2 bases at V and 0 bases at J; junction bases unmatched: 10. Germline V gene sequence: CDR1 SGHRS, CDR2 YFSETQ. CDR3 size: 18 residues. The CDR3 region has the DNA TGCGCCAGCAGCTTCCGGGGACTAGCTGGACGGAGCACAGATACGCAGTATTTT. Amino acid sequence: CASSFRGLAGRSTDTQYF.

Here the CDR3 reads CASSLGGTSSPDTQYF. The DNA of the CDR3 is TGCGCCAGCAGCTTGGGGGGGACTAGCAGCCCAGATACGCAGTATTTT. V gene TRBV5-1 combines with J gene TRBJ2-3; 9 bases map to TRBD2. CDR3 size: 16 residues. The germline V gene encodes CDR1 SGHRS and CDR2 YFSETQ. V lost 0 bases and J lost 4; bases outside the gene matches: 6.

The CDR3 spells CASRRDSTPETQYF. For the CDR3, the DNA is TGTGCCAGCAGGAGGGACAGCACCCCAGAGACCCAGTACTTC. The J gene is TRBJ2-5, the V gene TRBV2; 7 bases match TRBD1. This CDR3 has 14 amino acids. V was clipped by 6 bases and J by 4 bases; unmatched bases: 8. Germline loops: CDR1 SNHLY, CDR2 FYNNEI.

The chain is built from TRBV7-9 and TRBJ1-2; D unresolved. Trimming pared 3 bases from V and 5 bases from J, leaving 7 bases between. The CDR3 consists of 12 residues. CDR1 is SEHNR, CDR2 FQNEAQ, per germline (reference sequence). The CDR3 region has the DNA TGTGCCAGCAGCTTTGATAGATATGGCTACACCTTC. This gives the protein CASSFDRYGYTF. The full variable domain, its missing parts supplied by reference TRBV7-9 and TRBJ1-2, is DTGVSQNPRHKITKRGQNVTFRCDPISEHNRLYWYRQTLGQGPEFLTYFQNEAQLEKSRLLSDRFSAERPKGSFSTLEIQRTEQGDSAMYLCASSFDRYGYTFGSGTRLTVV.

The chain combines TRBV28 with TRBJ2-3; TRBD1 is a possible D gene (5 bases). Trimming pared 5 bases from V and 7 bases from J, leaving 7 bases between. CDR1 and CDR2 from the germline V gene are MDHEN and SYDVKM. The CDR3 has 11 amino acids. CDR3 loop: CASSKGHTQYF. CDR3 bases: TGTGCCAGCAGTAAGGGGCATACGCAGTATTTT.

The chain's CDR3 is CASSRFGGGLETQYF. For the CDR3, the DNA is TGTGCCAGCAGCCGTTTTGGGGGGGGCCTTGAGACCCAGTACTTC. The chain uses TRBV5-4 and TRBJ2-5; perhaps TRBD2 as D (7 bases). V lost 4 bases and J 5 bases, leaving 18 bases between the germline ends. The CDR3 has 15 amino acids. In germline, CDR1 is SGHNT, CDR2 YYREEE (reference sequence).

The chain recombines TRBV6-6 with TRBJ1-1; 10 bases map to TRBD1. With V trimmed by 2 bases and J by 1 base, 1 base remained unmatched. Germline CDR1 MNHNY, CDR2 SVGAGI (reference sequence). The CDR3 spans 15 residues. The CDR3 region is CASSYGQGENTEAFF. The CDR3 bases are TGTGCCAGCAGTTACGGACAGGGGGAGAACACTGAAGCTTTCTTT.

This clone appeared a few times. The V call is TRBV30, the J call TRBJ1-2, with 7 bases identical to TRBD1. This CDR3 comprises 11 residues. CDR1 is GTSNPN, CDR2 SVGIG, per germline (reference sequence). The J segment lost 8 bases and the V segment lost 4 bases, leaving 4 bases of the junction unmatched. The CDR3 here is CAWTGGFGYTF. Here the CDR3 DNA reads TGTGCCTGGACAGGGGGTTTCGGCTACACCTTC. The full variable domain, with the rest looked up from reference TRBV30 and TRBJ1-2, is SQTIHQWPATLVQPVGSPLSLECTVEGTSNPNLYWYRQAAGRGLQLLFYSVGIGQISSEVPQNLSASRPQDRQFILSSKKLLLSDSGFYLCAWTGGFGYTFGSGTRLTVV.